The TCR beta chain described here comes from a study of beta chain features in type 1 diabetes. Whole-study results and caveats: Moderate yet significant TCRB CDR3 shortening was seen in Type 1 diabetes patients in all four CD4+ subsets. cDNA sequencing could over-represent cells with high TCR expression. Reduced insertions and increased deletions marked VDJ junctions in type 1 diabetes patients.

Each sorted fraction was over 95% pure. Expressed TCRB transcripts were sequenced because the entire RNA isolate underwent reverse transcription. The protocol was immunoSEQ multiplex PCR, while the TCRdb copy is restricted to in-frame clones and leaves out a portion. The data hold about 28,000 clones, with almost 65% observed a single time. The V gene's germline CDR1 is SGHRS and CDR2 YFSETQ. The CDR3 loop spans 18 amino acids. V was clipped by 0 bases and J by 4 bases; unmatched bases: 11. This clone was seen once. No antigen is known for it. The chain joins TRBV5-1 to TRBJ2-5; 11 bases agree with TRBD2. This sequence originates from a young woman with type 1 diabetes. Sequencing used Tregs from blood. CDR3 nucleotide sequence: TGCGCCAGCAGCTTGGCCGGGACTAGCGGAGTGATAGGAGAGACCCAGTACTTC. The encoded protein is CASSLAGTSGVIGETQYF.